This T cell receptor (beta chain) was observed in a study of PD-L1 blockade in urothelial cancer. Stated time point: peripheral blood 6 weeks after treatment start. The protocol was immunoSEQ multiplex PCR, while the TCRdb copy is restricted to in-frame clones and leaves out a portion. The sample includes around 93,000 clones, less than 90% seen only once; the top ten take around 7.7%. The TCR comes from a man between 65 and 80 years old with urothelial cancer. Sequencing was performed on PBMCs, taken around atezolizumab (anti-PD-L1) treatment.

In DNA, the CDR3 is TGTGCCAGCAGAGGGGGACTAGCGGACTACAATGAGCAGTTCTTC. Translation: CASRGGLADYNEQFF. J is TRBJ2-1 and V is TRBV7-8, with TRBD2 matching over 11 bases. The CDR3 is 15 residues long. The V segment lost 6 bases and the J segment 3 bases; nucleotides outside the gene matches: 4. Germline V lookup: CDR1 SGHVS, CDR2 FQNEAQ.